This is a list of T cell receptor beta chains from one sample in a study of blood T cells in healthy people across ages. TCRdb fed the 5' RACE reads into MiXCR, producing one record per CDR3 protein. The sample carries hundreds of thousands of distinct CDR3 sequences, roughly 44% recorded once. The material sequenced was blood. These receptors all stem from a man in his 60s in good health. The CDR3 runs from the conserved cysteine through the conserved F or W. A D gene is named only where the DNA matches it firmly. Rows give clone size only sometimes, using once, few, many, or a class for an expanded clone.

d_gene	abundance	j_gene	len	v_gene	CDR3aa	CDR3nt
NA	NA	TRBJ2-5	16	TRBV5-1	CASSLGPGGYRETQYF	TGCGCCAGCAGCTTGGGTCCAGGGGGGTACCGAGAGACCCAGTACTTC
NA	NA	TRBJ2-4	16	TRBV24-1	CATTLYQGSFCYGQYF	TGTGCCACCACCTTGTATCAGGGATCCTTCTGCTACGGGCAGTACTTC
NA	NA	TRBJ2-5	15	TRBV4-3	CASSQDPSHVETQYF	TGCGCCAGCAGCCAAGACCCCAGCCATGTGGAGACCCAGTACTTC
TRBD2	few	TRBJ2-1	16	TRBV20-1	CSASRRLAGDLNEQFF	TGCAGTGCTAGTCGGCGGCTAGCGGGGGATTTGAATGAGCAGTTCTTC
NA	many	TRBJ2-7	12	TRBV10-3	CAISEGTYEQYF	TGTGCCATCAGTGAAGGAACCTACGAGCAGTACTTC
NA	NA	TRBJ2-5	24	TRBV24-1	CATSDLGSNNEQFFGPGNQETQYF	NA
TRBD1	NA	TRBJ1-6	17	TRBV5-1	CASSTGQSSSYNSPLHF	TGCGCCAGCAGCACGGGACAGTCGAGCTCCTATAATTCACCCCTCCACTTT
TRBD1	NA	TRBJ2-1	16	TRBV7-8	CASSLTRDRIGNEQFF	TGTGCCAGCAGCTTGACCCGGGACAGGATAGGCAATGAGCAGTTCTTC
NA	few	TRBJ1-2	14	TRBV4-3	CASSQERRDYGYTF	TGCGCCAGCAGCCAAGAAAGGCGTGACTATGGCTACACCTTC
NA	NA	TRBJ1-5	12	TRBV24-1	CATSDGVQPQHF	TGTGCCACCAGTGATGGGGTTCAGCCCCAGCATTTT
NA	NA	TRBJ2-7	13	TRBV5-1	CASDRGGGFEQYF	TGCGCCAGCGATCGTGGGGGCGGATTCGAGCAGTACTTC
NA	NA	TRBJ2-7	16	TRBV12-3/TRBV12-4	CASSLYGAGSSYEQYF	TGTGCCAGCAGTTTATATGGGGCGGGGAGCTCCTACGAGCAGTACTTC
TRBD1	once	TRBJ1-6	16	TRBV27	CASSRQGAGGNSPLHF	TGTGCCAGCAGCCGCCAGGGGGCAGGGGGTAATTCACCCCTCCACTTT
TRBD2	many	TRBJ2-7	15	TRBV7-9	CASSSPRGGTYEQYF	TGTGCCAGCAGCTCCCCACGGGGGGGAACCTACGAGCAGTACTTC
TRBD2	NA	TRBJ2-1	16	TRBV20-1	CSVRASTSRRGNEQFF	TGCAGTGTTAGAGCTTCGACTAGCAGACGGGGGAATGAGCAGTTCTTC
TRBD1	few	TRBJ2-1	16	TRBV4-3	CASSQAPPDRGNEQFF	TGCGCCAGCAGCCAAGCCCCCCCCGACAGGGGCAATGAGCAGTTCTTC
NA	NA	TRBJ1-5	12	TRBV3-1	CASGPGSQPQHF	TGTGCCAGCGGGCCAGGGTCTCAGCCCCAGCATTTT
NA	NA	TRBJ2-1	16	TRBV5-1	CASSLRQLSSYNEQFF	TGCGCCAGCAGCTTGCGACAGTTAAGCTCCTACAATGAGCAGTTCTTC
NA	NA	TRBJ1-1	13	TRBV6-2/TRBV6-3	CASMAQGRPEAFF	TGTGCCAGCATGGCCCAGGGACGACCTGAAGCTTTCTTT
NA	NA	TRBJ2-2	15	TRBV6-5	CASSNFDSNTGELFF	TGTGCCAGCAGTAATTTCGACAGCAACACCGGGGAGCTGTTTTTT
NA	NA	TRBJ2-1	16	TRBV5-1	CASSLVGQGSYNEQFF	TGCGCCAGCAGCTTGGTGGGGCAGGGCTCCTACAATGAGCAGTTCTTC
NA	NA	TRBJ1-6	15	TRBV7-6	CASSLGGRADSPLHF	TGTGCCAGCAGCTTAGGCGGCAGGGCTGATTCACCCCTCCACTTT
NA	NA	TRBJ2-1	17	TRBV9	CASSDPPGYRRGNEQFF	TGTGCCAGCAGTGACCCACCAGGGTACCGAAGGGGGAATGAGCAGTTCTTC
TRBD1	NA	TRBJ1-2	14	TRBV5-1	CASSFGDRNYGYTF	TGCGCCAGCAGCTTTGGGGACAGGAACTATGGCTACACCTTC
NA	few	TRBJ1-2	14	TRBV7-9	CASSSTFGFYGYTF	TGTGCCAGCAGCTCTACCTTTGGGTTCTATGGCTACACCTTC
TRBD1	NA	TRBJ1-5	15	TRBV12-3/TRBV12-4	CASSPRTGGYQPQHF	TGTGCCAGCAGTCCCCGGACAGGGGGATATCAGCCCCAGCATTTT
TRBD1	few	TRBJ2-2	15	TRBV5-5	CASSLGQGASGELFF	TGTGCCAGCAGCTTGGGGCAGGGGGCATCCGGGGAGCTGTTTTTT
TRBD1	NA	TRBJ2-5	15	TRBV20-1	CSAFPGQGAQETQYF	TGCAGTGCTTTTCCGGGACAGGGGGCGCAAGAGACCCAGTACTTC
NA	few	TRBJ1-2	13	TRBV6-5	CASSYRGPYGYTF	TGTGCCAGCAGTTACAGGGGCCCCTATGGCTACACCTTC
NA	few	TRBJ2-7	11	TRBV12-3/TRBV12-4	CASTKGREQYF	TGTGCCAGCACCAAAGGGAGGGAGCAGTACTTC
NA	few	TRBJ1-2	14	TRBV7-9	CASSLGQGHYGYTF	TGTGCCAGCAGCTTAGGGCAGGGACACTATGGCTACACCTTC
TRBD1	NA	TRBJ1-6	15	TRBV13	CASSSGDRHNSPLHF	TGTGCCAGCAGCTCCGGGGACAGGCATAATTCACCCCTCCACTTT
NA	NA	TRBJ1-4	14	TRBV6-6	CASSPGTLGQKLFF	TGTGCCAGCAGTCCCGGGACCCTCGGCCAAAAACTGTTTTTT
NA	few	TRBJ1-6	16	TRBV27	CASSLFQGRNNSPLHF	TGTGCCAGCAGTTTATTCCAGGGTCGGAACAATTCACCCCTCCACTTT
TRBD2	few	TRBJ2-3	18	TRBV10-3	CAISDGTSGGFSTDTQYF	TGTGCCATCAGTGATGGGACTAGCGGGGGCTTTAGCACAGATACGCAGTATTTT
NA	many	TRBJ2-1	15	TRBV4-1	CASSQGWGSYNEQFF	TGCGCCAGCAGCCAAGGCTGGGGTTCCTACAATGAGCAGTTCTTC
NA	NA	TRBJ2-1	12	TRBV5-1	CASSPGAYEQFF	TGCGCCAGCAGCCCGGGGGCCTATGAGCAGTTCTTC
NA	NA	TRBJ1-2	13	TRBV6-5	CASSYMAGYGYTF	TGTGCCAGCAGTTACATGGCAGGCTATGGCTACACCTTC